This TCR beta chain was sequenced during a study of vaccination and CD4 T cells after COVID-19. Of note for this clonotype: Its target is unknown.

Treatment here: approximately 10-day PBMC culture with coronavirus spike peptide pools or control peptides (ViraFEST assay). With the Oncomine TCR Beta short-read assay, DNA from cultured CD4+ T cells was sequenced. MiXCR, run by TCRdb on the PCR reads, gives a single entry per CDR3 protein. The sample has about 5,000 distinct CDR3 sequences, more than 35% seen once; the top ten hold 29%. The sample was CD4+ T cells from blood, cultured in vitro. The source is a human donor who had recovered from COVID-19.

The CDR3 reads CASSARDRGYPHTQYF. The CDR3 coding sequence is TGTGCCAGCAGTGCGCGGGACAGGGGTTATCCCCATACGCAGTATTTT. The chain uses TRBV27 and TRBJ2-3; 10 bases match TRBD1. The CDR3 runs to 16 residues. V lost 5 bases to trimming and J lost 7 bases; unmatched junction nucleotides: 12. CDR1 MNHEY and CDR2 SMNVEV come from the germline V gene (reference sequence).